A selection of T cell receptor beta chains follows, all from one sample in a study of blood T cells in healthy people across ages. TCRdb used MiXCR to reprocess the 5' RACE reads, holding one entry per CDR3 protein. The sample lists 1.8 million or so distinct CDR3 sequences, 35% to 50% occurring once. Sequenced material: blood. These receptors were taken from a human donor in good health. Both conserved end residues are part of each CDR3. Each record gives: J gene, V gene, D gene, clone size, CDR3 protein, CDR3 DNA. D genes are given only for firm matches. For some rows the clone size is stated as once, few or many, or as a class when expanded; others skip it.

J gene: TRBJ2-1
V gene: TRBV5-1
D gene: TRBD2
clone size: few
CDR3 protein: CASSRSGEGFYNEQFF
CDR3 DNA: TGCGCCAGCAGTCGGAGCGGGGAAGGATTCTACAATGAGCAGTTCTTC

J gene: TRBJ2-6
V gene: TRBV7-9
D gene: TRBD1
clone size: .
CDR3 protein: CASGRTGLILSGANVLTF
CDR3 DNA: TGTGCCAGCGGAAGGACAGGGCTAATACTCTCTGGGGCCAACGTCCTGACTTTC

J gene: TRBJ1-2
V gene: TRBV4-3
D gene: .
clone size: .
CDR3 protein: CASSHLRGAGYTF
CDR3 DNA: TGCGCCAGCAGCCATTTACGAGGCGCTGGCTACACCTTC

J gene: TRBJ2-1
V gene: TRBV7-6
D gene: TRBD2
clone size: few
CDR3 protein: CASSVLAGGPYNEQFF
CDR3 DNA: TGTGCCAGCAGTGTTCTAGCGGGGGGACCCTACAATGAGCAGTTCTTC

J gene: TRBJ1-1
V gene: TRBV7-9
D gene: .
clone size: .
CDR3 protein: CASSSRGEETFF
CDR3 DNA: TGTGCCAGCAGCAGCAGGGGTGAGGAAACTTTCTTT

J gene: TRBJ1-3
V gene: TRBV12-3/TRBV12-4
D gene: .
clone size: few
CDR3 protein: CASSLGDRSSGNTIYF
CDR3 DNA: TGTGCCAGCAGTTTAGGTGACAGGAGCTCTGGAAACACCATATATTTT

J gene: TRBJ1-5
V gene: TRBV7-9
D gene: .
clone size: .
CDR3 protein: CASSLGSGSAINQPQHF
CDR3 DNA: TGTGCCAGCAGCTTAGGATCCGGCTCAGCCATCAATCAGCCCCAGCATTTT

J gene: TRBJ2-5
V gene: TRBV5-1
D gene: TRBD1
clone size: few
CDR3 protein: CASSWGPQGEQETQYF
CDR3 DNA: TGCGCCAGCAGCTGGGGGCCTCAGGGGGAACAAGAGACCCAGTACTTC

J gene: TRBJ2-1
V gene: TRBV20-1
D gene: .
clone size: .
CDR3 protein: CSARNSYNEQFF
CDR3 DNA: TGCAGTGCTAGAAACTCCTACAACGAGCAGTTCTTC

J gene: TRBJ2-6
V gene: TRBV11-2
D gene: .
clone size: once
CDR3 protein: CASSLDRQEVLPRANVLTF
CDR3 DNA: TGTGCCAGCAGCTTAGATAGGCAGGAGGTCCTACCCCGAGCCAACGTCCTGACTTTC

J gene: TRBJ2-7
V gene: TRBV28
D gene: .
clone size: .
CDR3 protein: CACTQEGSYEQYF
CDR3 DNA: TGTGCCTGCACTCAGGAGGGTTCCTACGAGCAGTACTTC

J gene: TRBJ1-2
V gene: TRBV29-1
D gene: TRBD1
clone size: few
CDR3 protein: CSVESLRDRVNYGYTF
CDR3 DNA: TGCAGCGTTGAATCGCTTCGGGACAGGGTTAACTATGGCTACACCTTC

J gene: TRBJ2-7
V gene: TRBV5-1
D gene: .
clone size: .
CDR3 protein: CASSLWQADEQYF
CDR3 DNA: TGCGCCAGCAGCTTGTGGCAGGCCGACGAGCAGTACTTC

J gene: TRBJ1-4
V gene: TRBV3-1
D gene: .
clone size: .
CDR3 protein: CASSPRQWEQKLFF
CDR3 DNA: TGTGCCAGCAGCCCTAGACAATGGGAGCAAAAACTGTTTTTT

J gene: TRBJ1-4
V gene: TRBV5-1
D gene: TRBD1
clone size: .
CDR3 protein: CASRGQGGNEKLFF
CDR3 DNA: TGCGCCAGCAGAGGACAGGGGGGGAATGAAAAACTGTTTTTT

J gene: TRBJ1-4
V gene: TRBV28
D gene: .
clone size: .
CDR3 protein: CASSKNSGGANEKLFF
CDR3 DNA: TGTGCCAGCAGTAAAAATTCGGGGGGCGCTAATGAAAAACTGTTTTTT

J gene: TRBJ1-1
V gene: TRBV7-9
D gene: .
clone size: once
CDR3 protein: CASSFGITNTEAFF
CDR3 DNA: TGTGCCAGCAGCTTCGGTATCACGAACACTGAAGCTTTCTTT

J gene: TRBJ1-2
V gene: TRBV7-2
D gene: .
clone size: many
CDR3 protein: CASSLPSLGLTGGYTF
CDR3 DNA: TGTGCCAGCAGCTTACCGAGTTTGGGATTAACAGGGGGCTACACCTTC

J gene: TRBJ1-5
V gene: TRBV5-1
D gene: TRBD1
clone size: .
CDR3 protein: CVSSVGGTGHNQPQHF
CDR3 DNA: TGCGTCAGCAGCGTAGGCGGGACAGGGCACAATCAGCCCCAGCATTTT

J gene: TRBJ1-1
V gene: TRBV29-1
D gene: TRBD1
clone size: .
CDR3 protein: CSALSGTGVEAFF
CDR3 DNA: TGCAGCGCGTTATCAGGGACAGGGGTAGAGGCTTTCTTT

J gene: TRBJ2-3
V gene: TRBV5-5
D gene: .
clone size: .
CDR3 protein: CASSRGVNLNTDTQYF
CDR3 DNA: TGTGCCAGCAGCAGGGGGGTGAATCTAAACACAGATACGCAGTATTTT

J gene: TRBJ1-4
V gene: TRBV28
D gene: TRBD1
clone size: few
CDR3 protein: CASRITGGWEKLFF
CDR3 DNA: TGTGCCAGCAGAATCACAGGGGGCTGGGAAAAACTGTTTTTT

J gene: TRBJ1-5
V gene: TRBV20-1
D gene: TRBD1
clone size: once
CDR3 protein: CSARIGGYGNQPQHF
CDR3 DNA: TGCAGTGCTAGGATAGGGGGCTACGGCAATCAGCCCCAGCATTTT

J gene: TRBJ1-4
V gene: TRBV7-9
D gene: .
clone size: few
CDR3 protein: CASSFPEDEKLFF
CDR3 DNA: TGTGCCAGCAGCTTTCCTGAAGATGAAAAACTGTTTTTT

J gene: TRBJ2-5
V gene: TRBV19
D gene: .
clone size: .
CDR3 protein: CASSIGGTETQYF
CDR3 DNA: TGTGCCAGTAGTATTGGGGGGACGGAGACCCAGTACTTC

J gene: TRBJ1-3
V gene: TRBV12-3/TRBV12-4
D gene: .
clone size: .
CDR3 protein: CASRPGDGNTIYF
CDR3 DNA: TGTGCCAGCAGACCAGGGGATGGAAACACCATATATTTT

J gene: TRBJ2-7
V gene: TRBV7-2
D gene: TRBD2
clone size: .
CDR3 protein: CASSATSGYIYEQYF
CDR3 DNA: TGTGCCAGCAGCGCAACTAGCGGTTATATCTACGAGCAGTACTTC

J gene: TRBJ1-6
V gene: TRBV10-3
D gene: TRBD1
clone size: few
CDR3 protein: CAIGQGSYNSPLHF
CDR3 DNA: TGTGCCATCGGACAGGGATCGTATAATTCACCCCTCCACTTT

J gene: TRBJ1-5
V gene: TRBV5-1
D gene: .
clone size: .
CDR3 protein: CASKIDPSSNQPQHF
CDR3 DNA: TGCGCCAGCAAAATAGACCCGAGCAGCAATCAGCCCCAGCATTTT

J gene: TRBJ2-5
V gene: TRBV9
D gene: TRBD2
clone size: .
CDR3 protein: CASSVDGLARETQYF
CDR3 DNA: TGTGCCAGCAGCGTAGACGGACTAGCGAGAGAGACCCAGTACTTC

J gene: TRBJ2-3
V gene: TRBV12-3/TRBV12-4
D gene: TRBD1
clone size: .
CDR3 protein: CASSGQGGQPQYF
CDR3 DNA: TGTGCCAGCAGCGGACAGGGGGGTCAGCCCCAGTATTTT

J gene: TRBJ1-1
V gene: TRBV20-1
D gene: TRBD1
clone size: .
CDR3 protein: CSSNLGQGVTEAFF
CDR3 DNA: TGCAGTTCTAACCTTGGACAGGGTGTGACTGAAGCTTTCTTT

J gene: TRBJ1-1
V gene: TRBV5-1
D gene: .
clone size: few
CDR3 protein: CASSPALGETEAFF
CDR3 DNA: TGCGCCAGCAGCCCGGCACTAGGGGAAACTGAAGCTTTCTTT

J gene: TRBJ2-5
V gene: TRBV7-9
D gene: .
clone size: .
CDR3 protein: CASSLGQQKGTQYF
CDR3 DNA: TGTGCCAGCAGCTTGGGACAACAAAAAGGGACCCAGTACTTC

J gene: TRBJ1-2
V gene: TRBV11-2
D gene: TRBD1
clone size: .
CDR3 protein: CASSPDRANGYTF
CDR3 DNA: TGTGCCAGCAGTCCCGACAGGGCCAATGGCTACACCTTC

J gene: TRBJ1-6
V gene: TRBV6-6
D gene: .
clone size: .
CDR3 protein: CASSYSQSNSPLHF
CDR3 DNA: TGTGCCAGCAGTTACAGTCAATCAAATTCACCCCTCCACTTT

J gene: TRBJ1-2
V gene: TRBV12-3/TRBV12-4
D gene: .
clone size: .
CDR3 protein: CASSAHTVLSGYTF
CDR3 DNA: TGTGCCAGCAGTGCCCACACGGTCCTTAGCGGCTACACCTTC

J gene: TRBJ2-1
V gene: TRBV19
D gene: TRBD2
clone size: .
CDR3 protein: CASSIEGGTSPKQFF
CDR3 DNA: TGTGCCAGTAGTATAGAGGGGGGGACGAGCCCTAAGCAGTTCTTC

J gene: TRBJ2-1
V gene: TRBV6-5
D gene: .
clone size: few
CDR3 protein: CASHGLGGYGEQFF
CDR3 DNA: TGTGCCAGCCACGGACTCGGGGGTTACGGCGAGCAGTTCTTC

J gene: TRBJ1-5
V gene: TRBV21-1
D gene: .
clone size: .
CDR3 protein: CASSKAQAEISYSNQPQHF
CDR3 DNA: TGTGCCAGCAGCAAAGCGCAGGCAGAGATCTCATATAGCAATCAGCCCCAGCATTTT

J gene: TRBJ2-6
V gene: TRBV28
D gene: .
clone size: .
CDR3 protein: CASSWGASGANVLTF
CDR3 DNA: TGTGCCAGCAGTTGGGGCGCCTCTGGGGCCAACGTCCTGACTTTC

J gene: TRBJ2-1
V gene: TRBV27
D gene: .
clone size: .
CDR3 protein: CASSSPVQPPYNEQFF
CDR3 DNA: TGTGCCAGCAGTTCCCCGGTCCAACCCCCCTACAATGAGCAGTTCTTC